This TCR beta chain was recorded in a study of blood T cell repertoires in COVID-19. Whole-study context: Samples of COVID-19 (acute and convalescent) were obtained from the United States, Italy and Spain. PBMCs, B-cell-depleted T cells, or T cells were the source of the cDNA or gDNA that made up the material.

The germline V and J ends were trimmed by 3 bases and 0 bases, with 15 bases remaining between them. This CDR3 contains 17 residues. CDR1 MNHNS and CDR2 SASEGT come from the germline V gene. Clones were read by immunoSEQ multiplex PCR, and TCRdb kept only the in-frame ones, dropping some. The sample contains roughly 70,000 clones, roughly 80% of which appear only once. As regards this clone: This specimen includes other DNA sequences encoding the same CDR3.

This rearrangement joins TRBV6-1 to TRBJ1-3; D is uncertain. The specimen sequenced was peripheral blood. The source of this sequence is a human donor in a cohort sampled during active COVID-19. CDR3 DNA: TGTGCCAGCAGTGAGGCGCATGGCGGGAGCTCTGGAAACACCATATATTTT. Translated: CASSEAHGGSSGNTIYF.